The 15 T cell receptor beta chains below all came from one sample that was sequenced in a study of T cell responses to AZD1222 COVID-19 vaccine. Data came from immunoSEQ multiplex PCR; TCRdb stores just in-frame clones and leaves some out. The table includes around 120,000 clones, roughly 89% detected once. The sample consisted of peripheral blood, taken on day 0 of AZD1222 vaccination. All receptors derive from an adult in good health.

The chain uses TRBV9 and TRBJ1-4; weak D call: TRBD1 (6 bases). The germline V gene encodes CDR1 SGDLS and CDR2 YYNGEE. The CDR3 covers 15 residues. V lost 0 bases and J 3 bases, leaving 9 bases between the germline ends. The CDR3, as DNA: TGTGCCAGCAGCGTAGTCGGGGGGCCTAATGAAAAACTGTTTTTT. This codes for CASSVVGGPNEKLFF. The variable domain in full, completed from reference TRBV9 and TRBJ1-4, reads DSGVTQTPKHLITATGQRVTLRCSPRSGDLSVYWYQQSLDQGLQFLIQYYNGEERAKGNILERFSAQQFPDLHSELNLSSLELGDSALYFCASSVVGGPNEKLFFGSGTQLSVL.

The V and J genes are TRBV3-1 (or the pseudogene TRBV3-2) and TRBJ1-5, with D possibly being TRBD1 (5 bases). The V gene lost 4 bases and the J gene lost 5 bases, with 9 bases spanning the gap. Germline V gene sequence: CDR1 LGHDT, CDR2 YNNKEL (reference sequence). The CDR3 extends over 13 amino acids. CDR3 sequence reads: CASSRQGYQPQHF. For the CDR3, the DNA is TGTGCCAGCAGCCGGCAGGGCTATCAGCCCCAGCATTTT.

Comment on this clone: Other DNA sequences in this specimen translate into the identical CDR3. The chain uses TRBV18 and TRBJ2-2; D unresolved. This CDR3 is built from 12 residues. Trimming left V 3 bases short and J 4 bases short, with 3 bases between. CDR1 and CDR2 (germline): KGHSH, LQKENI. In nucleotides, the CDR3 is TGTGCCAGCTCACCCCTCACCGGGGAGCTGTTTTTT. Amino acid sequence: CASSPLTGELFF.

CDR3 bases: TGCGCCAGCAGCTTCAATACAGGGGTAGAATCACCCCTCCACTTT. Its protein product is CASSFNTGVESPLHF. The rearrangement joins TRBV5-1 to TRBJ1-6; 7 positions agree with TRBD1. With V trimmed by 2 bases and J by 10 bases, 9 bases remained unmatched. Germline-derived CDR1 and CDR2 are SGHRS and YFSETQ. This CDR3 spans 15 amino acids.

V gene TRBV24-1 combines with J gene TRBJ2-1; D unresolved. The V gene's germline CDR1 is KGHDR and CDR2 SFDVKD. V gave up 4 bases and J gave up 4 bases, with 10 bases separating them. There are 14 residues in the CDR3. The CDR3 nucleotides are TGTGCCACCAGTGACGAAATTCCTTACAATGAGCAGTTCTTC. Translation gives CATSDEIPYNEQFF.

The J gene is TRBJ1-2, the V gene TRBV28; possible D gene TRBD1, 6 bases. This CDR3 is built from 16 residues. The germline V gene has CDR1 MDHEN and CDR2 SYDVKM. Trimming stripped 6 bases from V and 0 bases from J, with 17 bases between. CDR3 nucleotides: TGTGCCAGCAGAGCCAATCCCGGGACAACTAACTATGGCTACACCTTC. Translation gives CASRANPGTTNYGYTF.

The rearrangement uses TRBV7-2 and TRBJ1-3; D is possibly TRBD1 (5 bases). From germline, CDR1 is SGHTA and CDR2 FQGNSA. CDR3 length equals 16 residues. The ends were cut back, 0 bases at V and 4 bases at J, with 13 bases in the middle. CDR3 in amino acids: CASSLAIGARGNTIYF. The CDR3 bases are TGTGCCAGCAGCTTAGCCATCGGGGCGCGCGGAAACACCATATATTTT.

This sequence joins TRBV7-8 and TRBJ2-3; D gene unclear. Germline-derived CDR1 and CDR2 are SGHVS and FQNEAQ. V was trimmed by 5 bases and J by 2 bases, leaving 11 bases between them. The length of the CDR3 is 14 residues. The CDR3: CASSPSSNTDTQYF. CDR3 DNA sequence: TGTGCCAGCAGCCCCTCTTCGAACACAGATACGCAGTATTTT.

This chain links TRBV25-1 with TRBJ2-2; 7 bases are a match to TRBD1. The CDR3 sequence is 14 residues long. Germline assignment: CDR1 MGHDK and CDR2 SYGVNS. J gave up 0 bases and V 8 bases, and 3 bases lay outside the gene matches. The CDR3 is CASSGQPNTGELFF. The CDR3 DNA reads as TGTGCCAGCTCGGGACAGCCGAACACCGGGGAGCTGTTTTTT.

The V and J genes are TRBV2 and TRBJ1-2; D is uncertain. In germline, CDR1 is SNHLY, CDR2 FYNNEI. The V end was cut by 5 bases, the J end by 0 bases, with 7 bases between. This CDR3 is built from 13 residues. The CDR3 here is CASSIQTNYGYTF. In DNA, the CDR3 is TGTGCCAGCAGTATACAGACTAACTATGGCTACACCTTC.

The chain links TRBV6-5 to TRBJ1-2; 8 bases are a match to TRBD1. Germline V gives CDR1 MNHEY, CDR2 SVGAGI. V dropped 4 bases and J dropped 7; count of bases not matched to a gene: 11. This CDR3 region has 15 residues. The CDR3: CASSSSETGAGGYTF. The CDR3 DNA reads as TGTGCCAGCAGTTCCTCAGAGACAGGGGCTGGTGGCTACACCTTC.

The CDR3 DNA follows: TGTGCCAGCAGCTTTGCTAGCGGGACCACAGATACGCAGTATTTT. It translates to CASSFASGTTDTQYF. The chain couples TRBV11-3 to TRBJ2-3, with 9 bases fitting TRBD2. V was clipped by 3 bases and J by 2 bases; unmatched bases: 3. Germline CDR1 SGHNT, CDR2 YENEEA. The CDR3 is 15 residues long.

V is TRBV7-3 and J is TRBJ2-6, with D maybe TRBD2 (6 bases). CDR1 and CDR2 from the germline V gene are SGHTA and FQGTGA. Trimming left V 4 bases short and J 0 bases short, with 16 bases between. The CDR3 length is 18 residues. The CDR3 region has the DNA TGTGCCAGCAGCTCAACCGGGACTTTGTCCTCTGGGGCCAACGTCCTGACTTTC. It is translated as CASSSTGTLSSGANVLTF.

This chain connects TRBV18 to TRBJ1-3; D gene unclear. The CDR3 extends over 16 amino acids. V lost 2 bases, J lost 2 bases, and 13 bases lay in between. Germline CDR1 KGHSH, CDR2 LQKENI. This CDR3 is CASSPDRGIAGNTIYF. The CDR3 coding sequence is TGTGCCAGCTCACCAGATCGGGGTATTGCTGGAAACACCATATATTTT.

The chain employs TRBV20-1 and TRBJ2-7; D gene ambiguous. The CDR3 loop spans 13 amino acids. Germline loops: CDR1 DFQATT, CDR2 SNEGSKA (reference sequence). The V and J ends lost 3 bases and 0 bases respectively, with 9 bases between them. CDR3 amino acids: CSASEEHSYEQYF. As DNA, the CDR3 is TGCAGTGCTAGTGAGGAGCACTCCTACGAGCAGTACTTC.